Following are 4 T cell receptor beta chains from one sample sequenced in a study of blood T cell repertoires in COVID-19. Generated by immunoSEQ multiplex PCR, the TCRdb table keeps only in-frame clones and is missing some. The table records about 210,000 clones, approximately 82% of them present only once. Sample: peripheral blood. Receptors originate from a woman aged 45-60 years with acute or convalescent COVID-19.

This clone was counted a few times. The gene calls are TRBV28 and TRBJ2-3, with 9 bases fitting TRBD2. V lost 8 bases to trimming and J lost 0 bases; unmatched junction nucleotides: 6. The germline CDR1 and CDR2 sequences are MDHEN and SYDVKM. This CDR3 spans 15 amino acids. The chain's CDR3 is CASQRLAGSTDTQYF. The CDR3 DNA is TGTGCCAGCCAACGTCTAGCGGGGAGCACAGATACGCAGTATTTT.

V and J are TRBV2 and TRBJ2-7; the match to TRBD1 covers 7 bases. Looked up from germline, CDR1 is SNHLY and CDR2 is FYNNEI. The CDR3 totals 12 residues. V lost 6 bases and J lost 3; bases outside the gene matches: 2. Here the CDR3 reads CASRAGGYEQYF. The CDR3 coding sequence is TGTGCCAGCAGGGCAGGGGGCTACGAGCAGTACTTC.

The rearrangement links TRBV19 to TRBJ2-1; 11 nucleotides align to TRBD2. From germline, CDR1 is LNHDA and CDR2 SQIVND (reference sequence). After removal of 4 bases from V and 9 bases from J, the junction contained 14 bases not matched to a gene. The CDR3 runs to 17 residues. The CDR3 bases are TGTGCCAGTAGTACATCCATAGCGGGAGGGCAGTGGGGTGAGCAGTTCTTC. Translated, it gives CASSTSIAGGQWGEQFF.

The gene calls are TRBV27 and TRBJ2-7; tentatively, D is TRBD2 (6 bases). Per germline, CDR1 MNHEY and CDR2 SMNVEV (reference sequence). The germline V and J ends were trimmed by 8 bases and 11 bases, with 19 bases remaining between them. This CDR3 region has 12 residues. In DNA form, the CDR3 reads TGTGCCAGCGGAAAGGGAGTGTGGGGGGAGTACTTC. Residues: CASGKGVWGEYF.